Shown below are 17 T cell receptor beta chains from a single sample sequenced in a study of OX40 agonist ivuxolimab in advanced cancers. The repertoire was sequenced with immunoSEQ multiplex PCR; TCRdb's copy has only in-frame clones and lacks some. The sample records 9,500 to 13,000 clones, about 86% being singletons. This specimen consisted of CD4+ or CD8+ T cells sorted from blood, obtained in a trial of the OX40 agonist ivuxolimab. The receptors originated from an adult with an advanced solid tumor such as melanoma, head and neck, liver or kidney cancer.

The rearrangement links TRBV4-1 to TRBJ2-3, with 8 nucleotides matching TRBD2. The length of the CDR3 is 14 residues. V trimming: 6 bases; J trimming: 3 bases; junction bases outside the gene matches: 5. Germline values: CDR1 MGHRA, CDR2 YSYEKL. CDR3 region: CASSLTSVTDTQYF. The CDR3 DNA is TGCGCCAGCAGTCTGACTAGCGTTACAGATACGCAGTATTTT.

The J gene is TRBJ2-1, the V gene TRBV4-1; no firm D call. V was trimmed by 0 bases and J by 5 bases, leaving 14 bases between them. Germline-derived CDR1 and CDR2 are MGHRA and YSYEKL. The CDR3 covers 16 residues. This CDR3 is CASSQEGATLHNEQFF. CDR3 sequence (DNA): TGCGCCAGCAGCCAAGAAGGCGCGACCCTACACAATGAGCAGTTCTTC.

The chain is built from TRBV7-8 and TRBJ2-3, with 11 bases matching TRBD1. The J segment lost 5 bases and the V segment lost 4 bases, leaving 8 bases of the junction unmatched. This CDR3 comprises 16 residues. CDR1 and CDR2 from the germline V gene are SGHVS and FQNEAQ. The CDR3 loop reads CASSSFRTGGEDTQYF. DNA for the CDR3: TGTGCCAGCAGCTCGTTTCGGACAGGGGGCGAAGATACGCAGTATTTT.

CDR3 nucleotides: TGTGCCAGCAGTTTAACCAACGCCTACGAGCAGTACTTC. This encodes CASSLTNAYEQYF. The J gene is TRBJ2-7, the V gene TRBV27; D remains ambiguous. V dropped 2 bases and J dropped 2 bases, with 7 bases sitting between them. CDR1 is MNHEY and CDR2 is SMNVEV in the germline V gene (reference sequence). This CDR3 has 13 residues.

V gene TRBV5-4 combines with J gene TRBJ2-7, with TRBD2 as a possible D gene (6 bases). CDR1 is SGHNT and CDR2 is YYREEE in the germline V gene (reference sequence). The V end was cut by 2 bases, the J end by 4 bases, with 10 bases between. This CDR3 region has 13 residues. CDR3 DNA: TGTGCCAGCAGCTTTGGAGGGGTTTACGAGCAGTACTTC. This translates into CASSFGGVYEQYF.

This sequence joins TRBV6-4 and TRBJ2-5; D call uncertain. CDR1 is MRHNA, CDR2 SNTAGT, per germline. The CDR3 spans 16 residues. The V and J ends lost 0 bases and 5 bases respectively, with 16 bases between them. The CDR3 reads CASSDSEVIRQETQYF. CDR3 DNA sequence: TGTGCCAGCAGTGACTCCGAAGTAATAAGGCAGGAGACCCAGTACTTC.

J is TRBJ1-1 and V is TRBV7-5; TRBD1, as called in the table, went unchecked against the DNA. TRBV7-5 is a pseudogene locus. CDR3 length equals 15 residues. The CDR3 spells CASSAPQGRSTEAFF. DNA of the CDR3: TGTGCCAGCAGCGCCCCACAGGGGAGGAGCACTGAAGCTTTCTTT.

This chain joins TRBV29-1 and TRBJ2-1; D is possibly TRBD1 (6 bases). V lost 5 bases and J 7 bases, leaving 15 bases between the germline ends. This CDR3 is built from 13 residues. The V gene's germline CDR1 is SQVTM and CDR2 ANQGSEA. The CDR3 reads CSVRDGTLNEQFF. The CDR3 DNA reads as TGCAGCGTTCGAGACGGGACACTTAATGAGCAGTTCTTC.

The chain combines TRBV29-1 with TRBJ1-1; D unresolved. The germline gives CDR1 SQVTM, CDR2 ANQGSEA. CDR3 length: 15 amino acids. Trimming removed 1 base at V and 3 bases at J, with 15 bases between. The CDR3 DNA sequence: TGCAGCGTTGAAGGACTTTTTGGGGAGGACACTGAAGCTTTCTTT. This translates into CSVEGLFGEDTEAFF.

The chain recombines TRBV5-8 with TRBJ2-7, with TRBD1 matching 9 bases. J was trimmed by 7 bases and V by 4 bases; bases with no gene match: 12. Germline CDR1 and CDR2: SGHTS and YDEGEE. The CDR3 consists of 15 residues. CDR3 amino acids: CASSHNRDRVWEQYF. As DNA, the CDR3 is TGTGCCAGCAGCCACAACCGGGACAGGGTGTGGGAGCAGTACTTC.

The table lists this clone with a few counts. The chain is built from TRBV5-4 and TRBJ1-6, with D maybe TRBD1 (6 bases). Germline values: CDR1 SGHNT, CDR2 YYREEE (reference sequence). The CDR3 is 13 amino acids. The V gene lost 3 bases and the J gene lost 10 bases, with 11 bases spanning the gap. The CDR3: CASSSRGASPLHF. The CDR3, as DNA: TGTGCCAGCAGCTCGCGGGGGGCCTCACCCCTCCACTTT.

The chain couples TRBV10-3 to TRBJ2-7, with D possibly being TRBD1 (5 bases). The V end lost 3 bases, the J end lost 3 bases, and 6 bases lay between the germline ends. The CDR3 is 12 amino acids. Germline assignment: CDR1 ENHRY and CDR2 SYGVKD. The CDR3 nucleotides are TGTGCCATCAGTGACGACAGCTACGAGCAGTACTTC. The encoded protein is CAISDDSYEQYF.

This rearrangement joins TRBV5-4 to TRBJ2-3; 9 positions match TRBD1. This CDR3 has 14 amino acids. Unmatched junction bases numbered 4, after V lost 4 bases and J lost 4 bases. Germline V gene lookup returns CDR1 SGHNT and CDR2 YYREEE (reference sequence). The CDR3 here is CASSRDREADTQYF. As DNA, the CDR3 is TGTGCCAGCAGCCGGGACAGGGAGGCAGATACGCAGTATTTT.

This rearrangement joins TRBV7-6 to TRBJ1-2, with D unclear. From germline, CDR1 is SGHVS and CDR2 FNYEAQ. The CDR3 has 16 residues. With 5 bases removed from V and 1 base from J, the gap between germline ends came to 17 bases. The CDR3 region has the DNA TGTGCCAGCAGCCCAGAAGTCATGGGATTTAACTATGGCTACACCTTC. This sequence encodes CASSPEVMGFNYGYTF. Based on the CDR3 plus reference TRBV7-6 and TRBJ1-2, the full variable domain is GAGVSQSPRYKVTKRGQDVALRCDPISGHVSLYWYRQALGQGPEFLTYFNYEAQQDKSGLPNDRFSAERPEGSISTLTIQRTEQRDSAMYRCASSPEVMGFNYGYTFGSGTRLTVV.

The rearrangement links TRBV5-6 to TRBJ2-5, with 12 bases identical to TRBD1. This CDR3 is built from 14 residues. V lost 5 bases and J lost 3; bases outside the gene matches: 2. The germline gives CDR1 SGHDT, CDR2 YYEEEE. The DNA of the CDR3 is TGTGCCAGCAGAGGGACAGGGGGCGAAGAGACCCAGTACTTC. As protein: CASRGTGGEETQYF.

The chain employs TRBV6-5 and TRBJ2-7, with D unclear. The V gene's germline CDR1 is MNHEY and CDR2 SVGAGI. This CDR3 is 13 amino acids long. With 2 bases removed from V and 3 bases from J, the gap between germline ends came to 8 bases. The CDR3 spells CASSYTSVYEQYF. CDR3 sequence (DNA): TGTGCCAGCAGTTACACGAGTGTCTACGAGCAGTACTTC.

This rearrangement joins TRBV6-4 to TRBJ2-3; TRBD2 is a possible D gene (7 bases). V lost 2 bases and J lost 2, with 8 bases in between. The germline CDR1 and CDR2 sequences are MRHNA and SNTAGT. The CDR3 has 14 amino acids. CDR3 sequence (DNA): TGTGCCAGCAGTGACGGGGGGGCCACAGATACGCAGTATTTT. Encoded protein: CASSDGGATDTQYF.